This T cell receptor beta chain was sequenced in a study of blood T cell repertoires in COVID-19. Study-wide background: Acute and convalescent COVID-19 samples came from the United States, Italy and Spain. In each case, the material was cDNA or gDNA derived from T cells, B-cell-depleted T cells, or PBMCs.

The Seattle patients, enrolled during active infection, were followed longitudinally. CDR1 and CDR2 (germline): SGHRS, YFSETQ. The V segment lost 7 bases and the J segment 9 bases; nucleotides outside the gene matches: 11. The CDR3 contains 14 residues. Authors' processing steps: Estimated nucleated cell counts came from reference gene primer amplification. Profiling relied on immunoSEQ multiplex PCR, and the TCRdb table lists in-frame clones only, not all of them. V and J calls and clone size are those listed in that table; D and trimming were worked out from the DNA. The sample has 200,000 to 250,000 clones, 82% seen once.

This chain connects TRBV5-1 to TRBJ2-1; 9 bases fit TRBD1. The specimen was peripheral blood. The sequence came from a woman over 75 with COVID-19, enrolled during active disease. DNA for the CDR3: TGCGCCAGCTTCTCTAGAACAGGGGGCGGTGAGCAGTTCTTC. Amino acids: CASFSRTGGGEQFF.